What follows are 19 T cell receptor beta chains derived from one specimen sequenced in a study of identifying expanded T cells in peripheral blood. Sequencing was performed with immunoSEQ multiplex PCR; in TCRdb, only in-frame clones are kept and a portion is missing. This sample has under 95,000 clones, with about 89% found just once. Sequencing was done on a sample of blood. These receptors were collected from a person between 18 and 75 years old in good health.

The CDR3 loop is CASSWGNYEQYF. In DNA, the CDR3 is TGTGCCAGCAGTTGGGGAAATTACGAGCAGTACTTC. The chain links TRBV28 to TRBJ2-7, with D unresolved. Germline lookup yields CDR1 MDHEN and CDR2 SYDVKM. The CDR3 totals 12 residues. V was cut by 4 bases and J by 4 bases, with 8 bases left in between.

This chain connects TRBV18 to TRBJ2-1; D unresolved. The CDR3 loop spans 13 amino acids. V lost 2 bases and J lost 5, with 7 bases in between. Germline V CDR1 and CDR2: KGHSH, LQKENI. CDR3 sequence: CASSPGKNNEQFF. CDR3 nucleotide sequence: TGTGCCAGCTCACCAGGGAAAAACAATGAGCAGTTCTTC.

V and J are TRBV6-6 and TRBJ1-3, with a possible D match to TRBD1 (5 bases). V lost 4 bases and J 3 bases, leaving 7 bases between the germline ends. Germline V lookup: CDR1 MNHNY, CDR2 SVGAGI (reference sequence). The CDR3 is 13 amino acids. The CDR3 loop is CASSFDSGNTIYF. The CDR3 DNA sequence: TGTGCCAGCAGTTTCGACAGTGGAAACACCATATATTTT.

This clone has only a few counts. The rearrangement uses TRBV19 and TRBJ2-7; D is ambiguous. CDR1 and CDR2 from the germline V gene are LNHDA and SQIVND (reference sequence). The length of the CDR3 is 14 residues. V lost 6 bases to trimming and J lost 7 bases, with 19 bases between them. The CDR3 DNA sequence: TGTGCCAGTAGGCCCGCCACCGTTGTAGGGGAGCAGTACTTC. The encoded protein is CASRPATVVGEQYF.

The chain uses TRBV7-3 and TRBJ2-1; D is perhaps TRBD2 (5 bases). Trimming pared 1 base from V and 6 bases from J, leaving 7 bases between. From germline, CDR1 is SGHTA and CDR2 FQGTGA. This CDR3 has 13 residues. Here the CDR3 DNA reads TGTGCCAGCAGCTTAATGAGCGGCAATGAGCAGTTCTTC. This sequence encodes CASSLMSGNEQFF.

This rearrangement joins TRBV7-2 to TRBJ2-7; D might be TRBD2 (7 bases). Trimming pared 5 bases from V and 1 base from J, leaving 24 bases between. The V gene's germline CDR1 is SGHTA and CDR2 FQGNSA. The CDR3 extends over 18 amino acids. The CDR3, as DNA: TGTGCCAGCAGCCCAAGGGGGGGACAAGGGCGGGCGTCCTACGAGCAGTACTTC. It is translated as CASSPRGGQGRASYEQYF.

This clone has only one observation. V usage is TRBV29-1 and J usage is TRBJ2-5, with 8 bases lining up with TRBD2. Unmatched junction bases numbered 9, after V lost 7 bases and J lost 2 bases. The CDR3 has 14 amino acids. Looked up from germline, CDR1 is SQVTM and CDR2 is ANQGSEA. The CDR3 spells CSAPPPGGQETQYF. The CDR3 nucleotides are TGCAGCGCACCCCCCCCGGGGGGGCAAGAGACCCAGTACTTC.

The gene calls are TRBV6-6 and TRBJ2-7; D may be TRBD2 (6 bases). Germline V gene lookup returns CDR1 MNHNY and CDR2 SVGAGI (reference sequence). The CDR3 is 12 residues long. With 6 bases removed from V and 4 bases from J, the gap between germline ends came to 10 bases. CDR3 protein: CASREGSYEQYF. The CDR3 DNA reads as TGTGCCAGCAGGGAGGGGTCGTACGAGCAGTACTTC.

The J gene is TRBJ2-4, the V gene TRBV19; the D gene is possibly TRBD2 (5 bases). CDR3 length equals 11 residues. Trimming stripped 5 bases from V and 10 bases from J, with 9 bases between. The V gene's germline CDR1 is LNHDA and CDR2 SQIVND (reference sequence). The CDR3 loop reads CASSGAGIQYF. CDR3 DNA: TGTGCCAGTAGTGGTGCGGGTATTCAGTACTTC.

The CDR3 nucleotides read TGCAGCGTTTCCCCAGTCCACACTGAAGCTTTCTTT. Its protein product is CSVSPVHTEAFF. The chain uses TRBV29-1 and TRBJ1-1, with D unresolved. The CDR3 is 12 amino acids. The germline gives CDR1 SQVTM, CDR2 ANQGSEA. Trimming pared 5 bases from V and 3 bases from J, leaving 10 bases between.

The chain employs TRBV6-1 and TRBJ1-5; D not certain. CDR1 and CDR2 (germline): MNHNS, SASEGT. This CDR3 has 12 amino acids. V shed 6 bases and J shed 3 bases, with 6 bases lying between them. CDR3 loop: CASRGPNQPQHF. CDR3 DNA: TGTGCCAGCAGGGGTCCCAATCAGCCCCAGCATTTT.

This clone was seen only a few times. The chain is built from TRBV7-2 and TRBJ2-7; D gene unclear. The CDR3 sequence is 13 residues long. V lost 4 bases and J lost 1, with 8 bases in between. Germline V gives CDR1 SGHTA, CDR2 FQGNSA. The CDR3 here is CASSWAQSYEQYF. CDR3 DNA sequence: TGTGCCAGCAGCTGGGCCCAGTCCTACGAGCAGTACTTC.

V gene TRBV28 combines with J gene TRBJ1-4; 8 bases agree with TRBD1. CDR1 is MDHEN, CDR2 SYDVKM, per germline. This CDR3 is built from 16 residues. Trimming took 10 bases from V and 8 from J; bases not matched to a gene: 18. The CDR3 DNA is TGTGCCACCAATCGTCCCGGGACAGGCTTAGGAGAAAAACTGTTTTTT. Amino acids: CATNRPGTGLGEKLFF. The variable domain in full, with the rest retrieved from reference TRBV28 and TRBJ1-4, is DVKVTQSSRYLVKRTGEKVFLECVQDMDHENMFWYRQDPGLGLRLIYFSYDVKMKEKGDIPEGYSVSREKKERFSLILESASTNQTSMYLCATNRPGTGLGEKLFFGSGTQLSVL.

This chain links TRBV2 with TRBJ1-3; TRBD1 might be the D (6 bases). The CDR3 has 15 amino acids. The V gene lost 6 bases and the J gene lost 2 bases, with 14 bases spanning the gap. Germline lookup yields CDR1 SNHLY and CDR2 FYNNEI. CDR3 nucleotide sequence: TGTGCCAGCAGCCCCAGGGGCGGCCCTGGAAACACCATATATTTT. Its protein product is CASSPRGGPGNTIYF.

The rearrangement joins TRBV11-2 to TRBJ1-4, with TRBD1 matching over 7 bases. Germline CDR1 reads SGHAT; CDR2 reads FQNNGV. The CDR3 length is 14 residues. The ends lost 5 bases at V and 6 bases at J; junction bases unmatched: 6. The CDR3 nucleotides are TGTGCCAGCAGCCCTGGGACAGTGTATGAAAAACTGTTTTTT. The encoded protein is CASSPGTVYEKLFF.

The rearrangement links TRBV5-1 to TRBJ2-2, with TRBD2 matching 9 bases. Looked up from germline, CDR1 is SGHRS and CDR2 is YFSETQ. This CDR3 is built from 16 residues. V lost 0 bases, J lost 7 bases, and 7 bases stayed unmatched. CDR3 sequence: CASSLDRSGRIGELFF. CDR3 in DNA: TGCGCCAGCAGCTTGGACCGTAGCGGGAGAATCGGGGAGCTGTTTTTT.

The J gene is TRBJ2-5, the V gene TRBV7-2; 7 bases align to TRBD1. The ends lost 3 bases at V and 2 bases at J; junction bases unmatched: 9. Germline V gene data show CDR1 as SGHTA and CDR2 as FQGNSA. CDR3 length: 16 residues. The CDR3 DNA sequence: TGTGCCAGCAGCTTTTCAACGGGACAGAGTCAAGAGACCCAGTACTTC. It yields the protein CASSFSTGQSQETQYF.

The V gene is TRBV7-8, the J gene TRBJ2-5; 8 nucleotides line up with TRBD2. The ends lost 1 base at V and 5 bases at J; junction bases unmatched: 9. Germline V gene data show CDR1 as SGHVS and CDR2 as FQNEAQ. This CDR3 is built from 16 residues. CDR3 DNA: TGTGCCAGCAGCTTAGTGACGGGACTAGGTGGGGAGACCCAGTACTTC. Its translation: CASSLVTGLGGETQYF. The variable domain in full, completed from reference TRBV7-8 and TRBJ2-5, reads GAGVSQSPRYKVAKRGQDVALRCDPISGHVSLFWYQQALGQGPEFLTYFQNEAQLDKSGLPSDRFFAERPEGSVSTLKIQRTQQEDSAVYLCASSLVTGLGGETQYFGPGTRLLVL.

The count of this clone is one. This chain links TRBV6-1 with TRBJ2-1, with 14 bases lining up with TRBD2. CDR1 and CDR2 (germline): MNHNS, SASEGT. There are 14 residues in the CDR3. The ends lost 11 bases at V and 7 bases at J; junction bases unmatched: 7. CDR3: CAVQGLAGANEQFF. CDR3 bases: TGTGCCGTGCAGGGACTAGCGGGAGCGAATGAGCAGTTCTTC.